This TCR beta chain originates from a study of blood T cell repertoires in COVID-19. Profiling relied on immunoSEQ multiplex PCR, and the TCRdb table lists in-frame clones only, not all of them. The data show nearly 110,000 clones, roughly 90% seen once. From germline, CDR1 is SGHRS and CDR2 YFSETQ. This CDR3 comprises 15 residues. The V gene end was trimmed by 2 bases and the J gene end by 8 bases; junction bases not matched to a gene: 10. The V call is TRBV5-1, the J call TRBJ1-2, with 9 nucleotides matching TRBD1. Sequenced sample: peripheral blood. The TCR comes from a man aged 35 to 55 with active or convalescent COVID-19. The CDR3 is CASSLRPGQGGGYTF. In DNA, the CDR3 is TGCGCCAGCAGCTTACGACCGGGACAGGGCGGAGGCTACACCTTC.